The 20 T cell receptor beta chains listed next were all sequenced from one sample in a study of T-cell memory formation after mild COVID-19 (dated by TCRdb to the early 2020s). Library preparation used 5' RACE. TCRdb names Illumina NovaSeq 6000 as the instrument used. TCRdb trimmed the raw reads at Q25, called clones with MiXCR and kept productive beta chains. Each entry is one CDR3 protein sequence, shown with its most common DNA and genes. This sample is represented by under 600,000 distinct CDR3 sequences; about 22% of them were singletons. About 8.4% of the sample rests with the top ten. Source material: PBMCs or a T cell subset sorted from them (not recorded which). Source of these receptors: an adult woman who had mild COVID-19 (a few samples of this study predate the infection). The sample titles of this study are shuffled in the database, so cell type and time point are left out; the donor was told from shared clones.

This clonotype was observed a handful of times. The DNA for the CDR3 is TGTGCCAGCGCTGACCTCACACAGACAAACACTGAAGCTTTCTTT. It specifies CASADLTQTNTEAFF. The chain recombines TRBV27 with TRBJ1-1; the D is unclear. CDR1 MNHEY and CDR2 SMNVEV come from the germline V gene (reference sequence). The length of the CDR3 is 15 residues. V was shortened by 8 bases and J by 2 bases, with 18 bases between the two germline ends.

V gene TRBV18 combines with J gene TRBJ2-2; 12 bases line up with TRBD2. Germline V CDR1 and CDR2: KGHSH, LQKENI. There are 16 residues in the CDR3. With 0 bases clipped from V and 6 bases from J, the junction kept 2 bases outside the gene matches. CDR3 coding DNA: TGTGCCAGCTCACCACCGACTAGCGGGAGTTCCGGGGAGCTGTTTTTT. Translated, it gives CASSPPTSGSSGELFF.

The rearrangement links TRBV19 to TRBJ2-1, with TRBD2 matching over 11 bases. The junction had 6 bases not matched to a gene; V was cut back by 4 bases and J by 4 bases. This CDR3 is built from 16 residues. Germline values: CDR1 LNHDA, CDR2 SQIVND (reference sequence). The CDR3 region is CASSKAIAGGYNEQFF. The CDR3, as DNA: TGTGCCAGTAGTAAAGCAATAGCGGGGGGGTACAATGAGCAGTTCTTC.

This clonotype was detected many times. The V and J genes are TRBV12-3 or TRBV12-4 and TRBJ1-1; TRBD1 is a possible D gene (5 bases). Trimming removed 6 bases at V and 4 bases at J, with 18 bases between. CDR3 length: 15 residues. In DNA form, the CDR3 reads TGTGCCAGCAGAAGGCTACTTTCAGGGTCCACTGAAGCTTTCTTT. Translated: CASRRLLSGSTEAFF.

V usage is TRBV4-3 and J usage is TRBJ2-1; 12 positions agree with TRBD2. Germline loops: CDR1 LGHNA, CDR2 YSLEER. This CDR3 is built from 16 residues. With 4 bases clipped from V and 8 bases from J, the junction kept 9 bases outside the gene matches. CDR3 in DNA: TGCGCCAGCAGCCGACTAGCGGGAGTGGGTTCGGATGAGCAGTTCTTC. Its translation: CASSRLAGVGSDEQFF.

This clonotype appeared a few times. This sequence joins TRBV7-6 and TRBJ2-7; 8 bases are a match to TRBD1. The CDR3 is made up of 17 amino acids. In germline, CDR1 is SGHVS, CDR2 FNYEAQ. With 2 bases clipped from V and 3 bases from J, the junction kept 12 bases outside the gene matches. Here the CDR3 DNA reads TGTGCCAGCAGCTTATCCTCCCCCGGGACAGGTGTCTACGAGCAGTACTTC. As protein: CASSLSSPGTGVYEQYF.

In its sample, this clonotype was seen a few times. V usage is TRBV12-3 or TRBV12-4 and J usage is TRBJ2-7; a weak D match, TRBD2 (6 bases). Trimming pared 6 bases from V and 5 bases from J, leaving 17 bases between. The CDR3 runs to 14 residues. The CDR3 sequence is CASSPSRRDHEQYF. The CDR3, as DNA: TGTGCCAGCAGCCCCTCTAGGAGGGACCACGAGCAGTACTTC.

The chain is built from TRBV4-2 and TRBJ2-2; D uncertain. Germline values: CDR1 LGHNA, CDR2 YNFKEQ. V was clipped by 5 bases and J by 2 bases, with 9 bases between them. This CDR3 region has 14 residues. The CDR3 loop is CASSSIGNTGELFF. As DNA, the CDR3 is TGTGCCAGCAGCTCGATAGGCAACACCGGGGAGCTGTTTTTT.

There are a few counts of this clonotype. The chain uses TRBV7-9 and TRBJ2-2; no reliable D call. V was pared by 4 bases and J by 7 bases, with 7 bases between. CDR1 is SEHNR, CDR2 FQNEAQ, per germline (reference sequence). The CDR3 covers 12 residues. CDR3 sequence reads: CASSSWDGELFF. The CDR3 nucleotides read TGTGCCAGCAGCTCCTGGGACGGGGAGCTGTTTTTT.

The chain combines TRBV20-1 with TRBJ1-2; TRBD1 matches at 7 bases. The CDR3 loop spans 12 amino acids. The V gene's germline CDR1 is DFQATT and CDR2 SNEGSKA (reference sequence). V was clipped by 3 bases and J by 6 bases; unmatched bases: 4. CDR3 sequence reads: CSASDRVNGYTF. CDR3 nucleotide sequence: TGCAGTGCTAGTGACAGGGTCAATGGCTACACCTTC.

This clonotype was seen more than once but under ten times. This chain uses TRBV5-1 with TRBJ2-3, with 13 bases that match TRBD2. Germline V lookup: CDR1 SGHRS, CDR2 YFSETQ. This CDR3 is built from 15 residues. V gave up 5 bases and J gave up 4 bases; unmatched junction bases: 4. Here the CDR3 reads CASSTSGGAPDTQYF. CDR3 nucleotides: TGCGCCAGCAGTACTAGCGGGGGGGCCCCAGATACGCAGTATTTT.

J is TRBJ2-7 and V is TRBV5-4; 7 bases agree with TRBD1. This CDR3 region has 14 residues. Per the germline V gene, CDR1 is SGHNT and CDR2 is YYREEE (reference sequence). V lost 3 bases to trimming and J lost 2 bases; unmatched junction nucleotides: 5. The CDR3 loop reads CASSSPGQTYEQYF. CDR3 sequence (DNA): TGTGCCAGCAGCTCGCCGGGACAGACCTACGAGCAGTACTTC.

This clonotype was detected a few times. The chain joins TRBV2 to TRBJ2-7; tentative D call: TRBD1 (6 bases). Trimming removed 1 base from V and 2 bases from J, with 12 bases in between. The CDR3 sequence is 15 residues long. Germline V gene lookup returns CDR1 SNHLY and CDR2 FYNNEI. The CDR3 DNA reads TGTGCCAGCAGTGAAGACACAGGGCCGACCTACGAGCAGTACTTC. Its protein product is CASSEDTGPTYEQYF. The full variable domain, its missing parts supplied by reference TRBV2 and TRBJ2-7, is EPEVTQTPSHQVTQMGQEVILRCVPISNHLYFYWYRQILGQKVEFLVSFYNNEISEKSEIFDDQFSVERPDGSNFTLKIRSTKLEDSAMYFCASSEDTGPTYEQYFGPGTRLTVT.

The chain uses TRBV6-1 and TRBJ2-1; 9 bases fit TRBD2. J lost 9 bases, V lost 2 bases, and 8 bases had no gene match. Germline V CDR1 and CDR2: MNHNS, SASEGT. The length of the CDR3 is 15 residues. The CDR3 nucleotides are TGTGCCAGCAGTGAACAGGCGGGGGGGCCGAGTGAGCAGTTCTTC. Translation gives CASSEQAGGPSEQFF.

In its sample, this clonotype was seen many times. The J gene is TRBJ2-6, the V gene TRBV4-3; D is unresolved. CDR1 LGHNA and CDR2 YSLEER come from the germline V gene. V lost 2 bases to trimming and J lost 1 base, with 0 bases between them. CDR3 size: 13 residues. CDR3 bases: TGCGCCAGCAGCCAATCTGGGGCCAACGTCCTGACTTTC. Its translation: CASSQSGANVLTF.

This clonotype has a handful of counts. V gene TRBV24-1 combines with J gene TRBJ2-3, with 9 bases fitting TRBD2. Germline CDR1 KGHDR, CDR2 SFDVKD. The CDR3 is made up of 16 amino acids. With 10 bases clipped from V and 0 bases from J, the junction kept 10 bases outside the gene matches. The CDR3 DNA reads as TGTGCCACTAGCGGGAGTGGTTTACCTAGCACAGATACGCAGTATTTT. Translating it yields CATSGSGLPSTDTQYF.

This clonotype was picked up a small number of times. The chain recombines TRBV6-5 with TRBJ2-7, with D perhaps TRBD1 or TRBD2 (5 bases each). Germline loops: CDR1 MNHEY, CDR2 SVGAGI. Trimming left V 6 bases short and J 3 bases short, with 21 bases between. The CDR3 length is 16 residues. The CDR3 DNA reads TGTGCCAGCAGCCCCGTCGGCGTCGGGGCCTACTACGAGCAGTACTTC. Amino acids: CASSPVGVGAYYEQYF.

This clonotype was counted between two and nine times. The chain couples TRBV29-1 to TRBJ1-2, with 8 nucleotides matching TRBD1. CDR1 is SQVTM, CDR2 ANQGSEA, per germline. The V and J ends lost 5 bases and 6 bases, in that order; junction bases with no gene match: 5. The CDR3 loop spans 12 amino acids. CDR3 amino acids: CSVSGGADGYTF. CDR3 coding DNA: TGCAGCGTTTCAGGGGGCGCCGATGGCTACACCTTC.

J is TRBJ2-7 and V is TRBV6-5; TRBD1 agrees at 7 bases. From germline, CDR1 is MNHEY and CDR2 SVGAGI. Losses at the gene ends were 5 bases for V and 4 bases for J; bases not matched to a gene: 5. The CDR3 sequence is 13 residues long. This CDR3 reads CASSPTGQYEQYF. In DNA, the CDR3 is TGTGCCAGCAGTCCGACAGGGCAATACGAGCAGTACTTC.

The chain recombines TRBV6-5 with TRBJ2-7; D might be TRBD1 (6 bases). V was clipped by 7 bases and J by 2 bases, with 12 bases between them. The germline CDR1 and CDR2 sequences are MNHEY and SVGAGI. This CDR3 is built from 13 residues. As DNA, the CDR3 is TGTGCCAGCAAGACAGGAGGTGCCTACGAGCAGTACTTC. This sequence encodes CASKTGGAYEQYF.